The clone carrying this TCR beta chain came up many times. This specimen comes from a study of regulatory T cells in long-lasting Graves disease. Germline V lookup: CDR1 LGHDT, CDR2 YNNKEL (reference sequence). The CDR3 is made up of 14 amino acids. Trimming took 2 bases from V and 1 from J, leaving 8 bases between them. The TCR beta library used iRepertoire HTBI primers with Arm-PCR amplification of CDR3. A single record per CDR3 protein comes from TCRdb applying MiXCR to the multiplex PCR reads. The repertoire has roughly 410,000 distinct CDR3 sequences, 15% of them found once; the top ten carry approximately 7.6%. The time point: newly diagnosed GD, antithyroid drugs for less than 3 months. Making the TCR library involved RNA that had been extracted from PBMCs. The same data also contributed to another study, on T cells in Graves' hyperthyroidism and ophthalmopathy. In that study: Most expanded thyroid clonotypes above 0.001 recurred in blood.

The clonotype was recovered from a woman aged 40 to 50 with Graves disease. This specimen was peripheral blood mononuclear cells (PBMCs), taken at new diagnosis, from a patient treated with antithyroid drugs. This chain links TRBV3-1 with TRBJ1-1; D may be TRBD1 (6 bases). The CDR3 nucleotides read TGTGCCAGCAGCCAACAACAGGGGAACACTGAAGCTTTCTTT. Protein sequence: CASSQQQGNTEAFF.